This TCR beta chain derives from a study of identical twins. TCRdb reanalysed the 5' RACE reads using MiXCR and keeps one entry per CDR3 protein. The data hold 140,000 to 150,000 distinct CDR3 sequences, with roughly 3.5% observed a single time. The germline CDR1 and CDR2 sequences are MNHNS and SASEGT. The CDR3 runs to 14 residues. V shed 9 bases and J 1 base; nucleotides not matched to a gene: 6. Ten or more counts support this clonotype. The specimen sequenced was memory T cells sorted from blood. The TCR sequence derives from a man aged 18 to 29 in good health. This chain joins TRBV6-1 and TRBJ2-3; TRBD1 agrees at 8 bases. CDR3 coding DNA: TGTGCCAGTAGTAGGGGACAGGGCACAGATACGCAGTATTTT. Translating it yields CASSRGQGTDTQYF.